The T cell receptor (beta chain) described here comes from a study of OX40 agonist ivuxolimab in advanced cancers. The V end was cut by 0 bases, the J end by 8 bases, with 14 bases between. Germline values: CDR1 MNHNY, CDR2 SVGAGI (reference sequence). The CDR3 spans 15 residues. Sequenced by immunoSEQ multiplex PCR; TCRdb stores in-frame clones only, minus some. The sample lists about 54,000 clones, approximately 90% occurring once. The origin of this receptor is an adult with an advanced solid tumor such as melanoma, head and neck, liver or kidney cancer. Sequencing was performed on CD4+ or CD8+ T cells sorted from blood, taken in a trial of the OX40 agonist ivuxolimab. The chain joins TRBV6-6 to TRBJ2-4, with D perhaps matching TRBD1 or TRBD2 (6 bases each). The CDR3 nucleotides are TGTGCCAGCAGTTACTCTACTCGGGGGCGGGACATTCAGTACTTC. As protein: CASSYSTRGRDIQYF.